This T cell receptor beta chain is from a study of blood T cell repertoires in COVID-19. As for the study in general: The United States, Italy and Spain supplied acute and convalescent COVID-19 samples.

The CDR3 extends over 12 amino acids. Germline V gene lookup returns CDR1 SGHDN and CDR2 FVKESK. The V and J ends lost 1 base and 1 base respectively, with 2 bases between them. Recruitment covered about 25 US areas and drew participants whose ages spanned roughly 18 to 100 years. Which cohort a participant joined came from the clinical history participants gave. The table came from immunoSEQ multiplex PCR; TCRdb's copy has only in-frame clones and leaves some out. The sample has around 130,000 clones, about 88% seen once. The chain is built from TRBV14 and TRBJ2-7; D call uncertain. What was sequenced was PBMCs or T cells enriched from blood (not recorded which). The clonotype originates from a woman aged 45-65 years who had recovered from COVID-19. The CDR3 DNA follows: TGTGCCAGCAGCCAAGCTTCCTACGAGCAGTACTTC. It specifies CASSQASYEQYF.